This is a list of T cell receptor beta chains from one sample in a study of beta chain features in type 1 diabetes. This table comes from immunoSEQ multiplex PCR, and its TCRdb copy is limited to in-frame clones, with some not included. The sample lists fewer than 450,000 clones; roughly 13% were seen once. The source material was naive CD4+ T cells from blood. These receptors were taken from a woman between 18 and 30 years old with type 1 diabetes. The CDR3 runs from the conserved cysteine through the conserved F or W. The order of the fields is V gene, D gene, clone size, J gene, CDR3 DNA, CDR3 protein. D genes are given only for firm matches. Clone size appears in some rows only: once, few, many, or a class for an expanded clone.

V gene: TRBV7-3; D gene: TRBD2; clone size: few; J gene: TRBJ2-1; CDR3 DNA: TGTGCCAGCAGCTCCCGGACTAGCGGGAGCTCCTACAATGAGCAGTTCTTC; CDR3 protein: CASSSRTSGSSYNEQFF
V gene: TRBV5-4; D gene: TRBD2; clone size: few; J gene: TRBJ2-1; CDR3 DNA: TGTGCCAGCAGCCTAGCGGGAGGGGGGAATGAGCAGTTCTTC; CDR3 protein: CASSLAGGGNEQFF
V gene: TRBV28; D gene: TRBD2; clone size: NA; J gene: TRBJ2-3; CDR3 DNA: TGTGCCACTAGCGGGTTCACAGATACGCAGTATTTT; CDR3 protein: CATSGFTDTQYF
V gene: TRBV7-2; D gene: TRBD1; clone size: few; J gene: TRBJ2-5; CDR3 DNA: TGTGCCAGCAGCCTTACCAGTACCGGGACAGGGCAAGAGACCCAGTACTTC; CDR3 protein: CASSLTSTGTGQETQYF
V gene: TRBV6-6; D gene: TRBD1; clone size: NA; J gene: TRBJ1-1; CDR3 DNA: TGTGCCAGCAGCAGACAGGGAGATATGAACACTGAAGCTTTCTTT; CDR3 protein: CASSRQGDMNTEAFF
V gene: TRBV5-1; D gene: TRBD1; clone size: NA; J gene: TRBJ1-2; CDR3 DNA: TGCGCCAGCAGCCGTGACAGGGATGATGGCTACACCTTC; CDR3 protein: CASSRDRDDGYTF
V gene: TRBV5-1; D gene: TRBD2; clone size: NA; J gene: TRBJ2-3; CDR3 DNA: TGCGCCAGCAGCCGGGGCGGGAGGTTACCAGATACGCAGTATTTT; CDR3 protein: CASSRGGRLPDTQYF
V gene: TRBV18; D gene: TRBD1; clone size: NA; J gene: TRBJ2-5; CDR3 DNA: TGTGCCAGCTCACCCTCCGGGACAGGGTTGGGAGAGACCCAGTACTTC; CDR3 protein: CASSPSGTGLGETQYF
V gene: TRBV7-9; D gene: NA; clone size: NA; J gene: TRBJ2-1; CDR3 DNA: TGTGCCAGCAGCTCGATTCTTGGCCATTCCAATGAGCAGTTCTTC; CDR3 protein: CASSSILGHSNEQFF
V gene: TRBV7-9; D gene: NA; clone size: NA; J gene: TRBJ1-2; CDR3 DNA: TGTGCCAGCAGCCCCGGACAGAACAACTATGGCTACACCTTC; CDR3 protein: CASSPGQNNYGYTF
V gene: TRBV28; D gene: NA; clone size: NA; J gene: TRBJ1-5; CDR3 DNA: TGTGCCAGCAACCCAAGGGGCCAGCTCCGTCAGCCCCAGCATTTT; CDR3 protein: CASNPRGQLRQPQHF
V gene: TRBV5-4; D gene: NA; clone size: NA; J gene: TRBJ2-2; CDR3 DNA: TGTGCCAGCAGCCCTTCCCCGGCGGCAAGGAACACCGGGGAGCTGTTTTTT; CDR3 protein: CASSPSPAARNTGELFF
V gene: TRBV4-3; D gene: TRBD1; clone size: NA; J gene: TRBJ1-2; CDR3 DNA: TGCGCCAGCAGCCAAGATTACGGACAGGGGTATGGCTACACCTTC; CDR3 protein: CASSQDYGQGYGYTF
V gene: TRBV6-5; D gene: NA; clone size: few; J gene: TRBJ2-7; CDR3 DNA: TGTGCCAGCAGTTACTCTGGGGGGTCGCCCTACGAGCAGTACTTC; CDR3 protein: CASSYSGGSPYEQYF
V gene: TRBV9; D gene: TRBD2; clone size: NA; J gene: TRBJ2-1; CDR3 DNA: TGTGCCAGCAGCGTTACTAGCGCTGATGAGCAGTTCTTC; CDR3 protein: CASSVTSADEQFF
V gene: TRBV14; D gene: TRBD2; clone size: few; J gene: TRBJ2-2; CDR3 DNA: TGTGCCAGCAGCCAACCCTACGGACTAGCGGGAGTTGATACCGGGGAGCTGTTTTTT; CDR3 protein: CASSQPYGLAGVDTGELFF
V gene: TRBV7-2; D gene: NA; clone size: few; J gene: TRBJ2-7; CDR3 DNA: TGTGCCAGCAGCTCTTCTAGGGACACCGCCTACGAGCAGTACTTC; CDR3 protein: CASSSSRDTAYEQYF
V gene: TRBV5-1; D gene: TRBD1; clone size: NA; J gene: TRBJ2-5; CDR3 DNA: TGCGCCAGCAGCACGGGGACAGACCAAGAGACCCAGTACTTC; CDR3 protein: CASSTGTDQETQYF
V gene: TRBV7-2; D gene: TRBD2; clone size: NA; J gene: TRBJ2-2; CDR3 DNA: TGTGCCAGCAGCTTAAGTCTAGCGGGAGCCGGGGAGCTGTTTTTT; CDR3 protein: CASSLSLAGAGELFF
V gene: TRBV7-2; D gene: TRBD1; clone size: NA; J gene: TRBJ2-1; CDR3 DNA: TGTGCCAGCAGCTGGGACAGGGACACCTACAATGAGCAGTTCTTC; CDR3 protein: CASSWDRDTYNEQFF
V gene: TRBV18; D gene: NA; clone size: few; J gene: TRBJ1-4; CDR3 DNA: TGTGCCAGCTCAATATACAGGCATGAGAATGAAAAACTGTTTTTT; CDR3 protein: CASSIYRHENEKLFF
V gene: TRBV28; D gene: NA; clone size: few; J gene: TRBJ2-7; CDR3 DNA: TGTGCCAGCAGTGCCCGGTTGGAGCAGTACTTC; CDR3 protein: CASSARLEQYF
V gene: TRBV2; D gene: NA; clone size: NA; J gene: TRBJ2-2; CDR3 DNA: TGTGCCAGCAGTGATGGGGGGGCCGGCACCGGGGAGCTGTTTTTT; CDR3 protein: CASSDGGAGTGELFF
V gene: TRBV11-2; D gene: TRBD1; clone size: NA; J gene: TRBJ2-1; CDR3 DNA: TGTGCCAGCAGCTTCGCCCCGGGACAGGGTTACAATGAGCAGTTCTTC; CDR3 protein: CASSFAPGQGYNEQFF
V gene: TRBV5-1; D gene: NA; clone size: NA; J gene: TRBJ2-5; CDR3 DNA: TGCGCCAGCAGCTTAGGGGCGTTAAAAGAGACCCAGTACTTC; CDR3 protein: CASSLGALKETQYF
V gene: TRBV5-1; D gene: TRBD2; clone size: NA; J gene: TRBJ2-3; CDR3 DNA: TGCGCCAGCAGCTCCGGACTAGCGGGAGTTTGGAATACGCAGTATTTT; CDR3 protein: CASSSGLAGVWNTQYF
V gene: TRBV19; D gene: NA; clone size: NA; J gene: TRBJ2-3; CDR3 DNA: TGTGCCAGTACCGCGAGGGCGGTTAGCCGAGGAGATACGCAGTATTTT; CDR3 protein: CASTARAVSRGDTQYF
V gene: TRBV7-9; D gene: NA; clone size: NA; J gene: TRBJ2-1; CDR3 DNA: TGTGCCAGCGTGCTCCCTTTAGGGGCTTCGGGGGATGAGCAGTTCTTC; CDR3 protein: CASVLPLGASGDEQFF
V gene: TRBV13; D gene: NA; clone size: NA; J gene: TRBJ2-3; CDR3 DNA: TGTGCCAGCAGCTTATATGGCGTGACAAACACAGATACGCAGTATTTT; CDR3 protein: CASSLYGVTNTDTQYF
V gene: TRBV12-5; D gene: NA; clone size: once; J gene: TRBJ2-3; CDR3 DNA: TGTGCTAGTGGTCGGGGGACTAGCACAGATACGCAGTATTTT; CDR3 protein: CASGRGTSTDTQYF
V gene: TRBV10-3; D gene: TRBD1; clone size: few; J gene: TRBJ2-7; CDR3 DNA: TGTGCCACCCAATCTCCGGGACAGACCTACGAGCAGTACTTC; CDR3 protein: CATQSPGQTYEQYF
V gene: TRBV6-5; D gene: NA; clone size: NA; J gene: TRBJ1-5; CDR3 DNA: TGTGCCAGCAGTTACTCAGGTGGCCGGGATCAGCCCCAGCATTTT; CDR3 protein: CASSYSGGRDQPQHF
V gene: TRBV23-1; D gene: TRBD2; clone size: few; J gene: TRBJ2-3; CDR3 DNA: TGCGCCAGCAGTCAATCTATAGCGGGGAGCACAGATACGCAGTATTTT; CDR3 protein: CASSQSIAGSTDTQYF
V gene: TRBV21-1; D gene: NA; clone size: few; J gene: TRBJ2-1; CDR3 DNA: TGTGCCAGCAGCAAAGCGGGGGGGCGCCGTTCGTATAATGAGCAGTTCTTC; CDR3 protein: CASSKAGGRRSYNEQFF
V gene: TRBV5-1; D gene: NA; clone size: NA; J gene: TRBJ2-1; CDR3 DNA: TGCGCCAGCAGCGTGGTTGCAGGGCCTTTAGGTGAGCAGTTCTTC; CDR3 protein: CASSVVAGPLGEQFF
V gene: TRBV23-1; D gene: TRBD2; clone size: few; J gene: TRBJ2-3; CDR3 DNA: TGCGCCAGCAGTCGGTCTGCGGGAGATAGGGTCACAGATACGCAGTATTTT; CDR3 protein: CASSRSAGDRVTDTQYF
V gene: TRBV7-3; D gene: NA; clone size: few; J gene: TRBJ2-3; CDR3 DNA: TGTGCCAGCAGCAAGAGCGGACAGCCCACAGATACGCAGTATTTT; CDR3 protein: CASSKSGQPTDTQYF
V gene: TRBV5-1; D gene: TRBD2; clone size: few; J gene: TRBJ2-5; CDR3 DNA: TGCGCCAGCAGCCCTCGAGCGGGAGAAGAGACCCAGTACTTC; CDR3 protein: CASSPRAGEETQYF
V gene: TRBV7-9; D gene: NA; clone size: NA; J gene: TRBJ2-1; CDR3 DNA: TGTGCCAGCAGCTTAGCGTGGGGAGTTATGGATGAGCAGTTCTTC; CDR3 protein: CASSLAWGVMDEQFF
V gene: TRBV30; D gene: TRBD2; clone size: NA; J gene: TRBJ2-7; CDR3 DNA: TGTGCCTGGAGTGGACTTGCGGGAGTCGGTGAGCAGTACTTC; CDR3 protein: CAWSGLAGVGEQYF
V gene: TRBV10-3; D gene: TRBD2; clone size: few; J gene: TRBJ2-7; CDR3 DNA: TGTGCCATCAGTAGCTCCGGGACTAGAAGCTTGCGCGAGCAGTACTTC; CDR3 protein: CAISSSGTRSLREQYF